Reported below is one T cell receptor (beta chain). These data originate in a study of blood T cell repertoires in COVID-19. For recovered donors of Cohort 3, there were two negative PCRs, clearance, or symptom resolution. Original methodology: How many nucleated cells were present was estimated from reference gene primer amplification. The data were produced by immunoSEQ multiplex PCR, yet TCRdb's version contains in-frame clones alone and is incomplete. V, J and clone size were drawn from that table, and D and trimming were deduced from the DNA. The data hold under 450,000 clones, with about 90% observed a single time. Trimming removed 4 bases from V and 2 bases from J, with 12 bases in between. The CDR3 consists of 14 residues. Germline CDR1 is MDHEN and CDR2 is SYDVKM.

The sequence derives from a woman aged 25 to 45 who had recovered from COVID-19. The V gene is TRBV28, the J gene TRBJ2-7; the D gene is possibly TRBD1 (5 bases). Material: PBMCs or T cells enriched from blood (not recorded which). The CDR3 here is CASSSPDSPYEQYF. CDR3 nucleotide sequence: TGTGCCAGCAGTTCCCCTGACAGCCCCTACGAGCAGTACTTC.